The 16 T cell receptor beta chains in this list originate from one sample, sequenced in a study of cytomegalovirus exposure and HLA in healthy donors. Profiled with immunoSEQ multiplex PCR; TCRdb holds only in-frame clones, not every one. The sample yields 150,000 to 200,000 clones, approximately 86% seen once. The sequenced sample was PBMCs. The source of these receptors is a young man in good health and CMV-seropositive.

The chain recombines TRBV6-6 with TRBJ2-7; the match to TRBD2 covers 7 bases. The junction had 7 bases not matched to a gene; V was cut back by 7 bases and J by 1 base. CDR3 size: 14 residues. Germline-derived CDR1 and CDR2 are MNHNY and SVGAGI (reference sequence). The CDR3 coding sequence is TGTGCCAGCACCCCTGCGGGAGTGTCCTACGAGCAGTACTTC. Translating it yields CASTPAGVSYEQYF.

The chain uses TRBV30 and TRBJ1-1; D possibly corresponds to TRBD1 (5 bases). There are 14 residues in the CDR3. Germline CDR1 GTSNPN, CDR2 SVGIG (reference sequence). Trimming took off 5 bases at V and 4 bases at J, with 17 bases between the two ends. The CDR3 DNA reads as TGTGCCTGGGAACCGGGGGGTTGGGCCACTGAAGCTTTCTTT. This encodes CAWEPGGWATEAFF.

V gene TRBV10-3 combines with J gene TRBJ2-2, with a possible D match to TRBD2 (5 bases). V lost 8 bases, J lost 4 bases, and 8 bases lay in between. Looked up from germline, CDR1 is ENHRY and CDR2 is SYGVKD. This CDR3 spans 12 amino acids. This CDR3 is CAIGSITGELFF. The CDR3 DNA reads as TGTGCCATCGGGAGTATCACCGGGGAGCTGTTTTTT.

This sequence joins TRBV9 and TRBJ2-7; D might be TRBD2 (6 bases). Per the germline V gene, CDR1 is SGDLS and CDR2 is YYNGEE. The CDR3 runs to 14 residues. The V gene lost 0 bases and the J gene lost 2 bases, with 9 bases spanning the gap. CDR3 in DNA: TGTGCCAGCAGCGTAGGGACGGGGGCCTACGAGCAGTACTTC. Translating it yields CASSVGTGAYEQYF.

The V gene is TRBV6-1, the J gene TRBJ1-2; possibly TRBD1 for D (6 bases). From germline, CDR1 is MNHNS and CDR2 SASEGT. This CDR3 contains 14 residues. The V end lost 1 base, the J end lost 4 bases, and 10 bases lay between the germline ends. The CDR3 spells CASSEDGGLYGYTF. The CDR3 nucleotides are TGTGCCAGCAGTGAAGATGGGGGCCTCTATGGCTACACCTTC.

The chain is built from TRBV5-6 and TRBJ2-1; a possible D gene is TRBD2 (5 bases). The germline V gene has CDR1 SGHDT and CDR2 YYEEEE. There are 15 residues in the CDR3. V lost 1 base, J lost 12 bases, and 20 bases lay in between. The CDR3 loop is CASSLWETRRVGQFF. The CDR3 DNA sequence: TGTGCCAGCAGCTTGTGGGAAACTAGAAGGGTTGGGCAGTTCTTC.

This clone was seen a handful of times. This sequence joins TRBV6-6 and TRBJ2-5; TRBD2 agrees at 8 bases. V gave up 2 bases and J gave up 2 bases; unmatched junction bases: 7. CDR1 and CDR2 (germline): MNHNY, SVGAGI (reference sequence). The CDR3 is 16 amino acids. Here the CDR3 reads CASSYPIGREQETQYF. CDR3 DNA sequence: TGTGCCAGCAGTTACCCCATCGGGAGGGAACAAGAGACCCAGTACTTC.

The DNA for the CDR3 is TGTGCCAGCAGCTTAGCAGCGACTGCAGATACGCAGTATTTT. It encodes CASSLAATADTQYF. The chain couples TRBV11-3 to TRBJ2-3; D uncertain. V was shortened by 1 base and J by 4 bases, with 9 bases between the two germline ends. CDR1 SGHNT and CDR2 YENEEA come from the germline V gene. The CDR3 runs 14 residues.

The genes are TRBV7-2 and TRBJ2-7, with TRBD1 as a possible D gene (5 bases). CDR3 length: 13 residues. CDR1 is SGHTA, CDR2 FQGNSA, per germline. The V end was cut by 8 bases, the J end by 1 base, with 12 bases between. DNA of the CDR3: TGTGCCAGCGCGCAGGGCCCTTCCTACGAGCAGTACTTC. This gives the protein CASAQGPSYEQYF.

The chain recombines TRBV28 with TRBJ2-2; 8 bases line up with TRBD1. The J segment lost 7 bases and the V segment lost 9 bases, leaving 7 bases of the junction unmatched. The CDR3 runs 13 residues. Germline V gene data show CDR1 as MDHEN and CDR2 as SYDVKM. CDR3 in amino acids: CASGQGRIGELFF. In DNA, the CDR3 is TGTGCCAGTGGACAGGGACGCATCGGGGAGCTGTTTTTT. The full variable domain, rest sourced from reference TRBV28 and TRBJ2-2, is DVKVTQSSRYLVKRTGEKVFLECVQDMDHENMFWYRQDPGLGLRLIYFSYDVKMKEKGDIPEGYSVSREKKERFSLILESASTNQTSMYLCASGQGRIGELFFGEGSRLTVL.

The V and J genes are TRBV7-3 and TRBJ2-7, with D possibly matching TRBD2 (6 bases). V dropped 0 bases and J dropped 4 bases, with 13 bases sitting between them. This CDR3 is built from 15 residues. CDR1 SGHTA and CDR2 FQGTGA come from the germline V gene. This CDR3 reads CASSLTLAGIYEQYF. CDR3 DNA: TGTGCCAGCAGCTTAACCCTGGCGGGGATTTACGAGCAGTACTTC.

The chain couples TRBV7-9 to TRBJ2-1; 8 bases agree with TRBD2. The CDR3 has 15 amino acids. CDR1 SEHNR and CDR2 FQNEAQ come from the germline V gene (reference sequence). V was pared by 4 bases and J by 4 bases, with 6 bases of the junction left unmatched. The CDR3 is CASSSAGGVYNEQFF. The CDR3 nucleotides are TGTGCCAGCAGCTCGGCGGGGGGCGTTTACAATGAGCAGTTCTTC.

This chain connects TRBV27 to TRBJ2-1; a weak D match, TRBD1 (6 bases). The CDR3 covers 12 residues. Trimming took 4 bases from V and 9 from J, leaving 10 bases between them. CDR1 and CDR2 (germline): MNHEY, SMNVEV (reference sequence). CDR3 sequence (DNA): TGTGCCAGCAGTTGGGGGCTCGGTGAGCAGTTCTTC. Translated, it gives CASSWGLGEQFF.

The rearrangement links TRBV7-2 to TRBJ1-2, with 9 bases fitting TRBD1. J was trimmed by 8 bases and V by 2 bases; bases with no gene match: 6. CDR3 size: 14 residues. CDR1 and CDR2 (germline): SGHTA, FQGNSA. The CDR3 region is CASSLIGTGYGYTF. CDR3 coding DNA: TGTGCCAGCAGCTTAATTGGGACAGGGTACGGCTACACCTTC. The full variable domain, with the rest looked up from reference TRBV7-2 and TRBJ1-2, is GAGVSQSPSNKVTEKGKDVELRCDPISGHTALYWYRQSLGQGLEFLIYFQGNSAPDKSGLPSDRFSAERTGGSVSTLTIQRTQQEDSAVYLCASSLIGTGYGYTFGSGTRLTVV.

The chain combines TRBV5-6 with TRBJ2-3, with unresolved D. Trimming pared 7 bases from V and 2 bases from J, leaving 8 bases between. The CDR3 length is 12 residues. CDR1 and CDR2 (germline): SGHDT, YYEEEE. The CDR3 DNA is TGTGCCAGCGAGCAGGTCACAGATACGCAGTATTTT. Its protein is CASEQVTDTQYF. The whole variable domain, filled in from reference TRBV5-6 and TRBJ2-3, reads DAGVTQSPTHLIKTRGQQVTLRCSPKSGHDTVSWYQQALGQGPQFIFQYYEEEERQRGNFPDRFSGHQFPNYSSELNVNALLLGDSALYLCASEQVTDTQYFGPGTRLTVL.

V usage is TRBV5-1 and J usage is TRBJ1-1; D ambiguous. This CDR3 spans 13 amino acids. CDR1 is SGHRS, CDR2 YFSETQ, per germline. V lost 0 bases, J lost 9 bases, and 12 bases lay in between. The CDR3 DNA reads TGCGCCAGCAGCTTGGCTAGTGTTAGGCAAGCTTTCTTT. Encoded protein: CASSLASVRQAFF.